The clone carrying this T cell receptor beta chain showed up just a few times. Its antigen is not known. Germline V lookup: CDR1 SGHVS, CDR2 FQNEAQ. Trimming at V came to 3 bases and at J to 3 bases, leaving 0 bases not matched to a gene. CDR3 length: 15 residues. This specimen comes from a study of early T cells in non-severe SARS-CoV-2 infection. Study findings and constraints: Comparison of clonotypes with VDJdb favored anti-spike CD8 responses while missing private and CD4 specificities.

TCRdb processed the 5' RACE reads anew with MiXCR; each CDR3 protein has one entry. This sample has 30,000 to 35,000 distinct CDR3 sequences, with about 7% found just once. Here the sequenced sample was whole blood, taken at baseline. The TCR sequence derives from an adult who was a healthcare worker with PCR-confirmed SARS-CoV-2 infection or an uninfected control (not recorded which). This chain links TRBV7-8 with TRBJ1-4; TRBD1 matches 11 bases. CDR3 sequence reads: CASSLGQGANEKLFF. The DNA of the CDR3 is TGTGCCAGCAGCTTGGGACAGGGGGCTAATGAAAAACTGTTTTTT.